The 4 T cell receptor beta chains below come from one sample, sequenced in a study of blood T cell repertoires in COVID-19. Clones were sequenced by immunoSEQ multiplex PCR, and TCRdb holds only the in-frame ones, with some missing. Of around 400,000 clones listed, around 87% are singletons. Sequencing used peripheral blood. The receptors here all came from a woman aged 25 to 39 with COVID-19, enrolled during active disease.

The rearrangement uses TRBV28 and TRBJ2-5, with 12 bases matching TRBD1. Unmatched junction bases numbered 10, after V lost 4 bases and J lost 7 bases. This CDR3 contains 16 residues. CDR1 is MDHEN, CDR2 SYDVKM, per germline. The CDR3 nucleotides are TGTGCCAGCAGTTCCGCGGGACAGGGGGCCTGGCGGACCCAGTACTTC. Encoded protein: CASSSAGQGAWRTQYF.

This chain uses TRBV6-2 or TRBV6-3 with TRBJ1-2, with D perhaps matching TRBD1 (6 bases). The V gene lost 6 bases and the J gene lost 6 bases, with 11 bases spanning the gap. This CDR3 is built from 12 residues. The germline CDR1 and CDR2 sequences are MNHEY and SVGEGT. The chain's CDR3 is CASSEGGDGYTF. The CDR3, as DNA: TGTGCCAGCAGCGAAGGGGGGGATGGCTACACCTTC.

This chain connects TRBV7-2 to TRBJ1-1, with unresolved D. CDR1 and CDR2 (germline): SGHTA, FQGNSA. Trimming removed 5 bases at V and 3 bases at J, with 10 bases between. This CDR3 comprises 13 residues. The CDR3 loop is CASSRRSYTEAFF. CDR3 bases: TGTGCCAGCAGCCGACGGAGTTACACTGAAGCTTTCTTT.

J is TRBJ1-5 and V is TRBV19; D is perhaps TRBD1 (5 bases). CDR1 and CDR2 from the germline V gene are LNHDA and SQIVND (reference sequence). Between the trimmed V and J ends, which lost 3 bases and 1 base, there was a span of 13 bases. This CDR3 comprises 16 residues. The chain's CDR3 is CASSIFGDWSNQPQHF. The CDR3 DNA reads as TGTGCCAGTAGTATCTTTGGGGACTGGAGCAATCAGCCCCAGCATTTT.